The rows below give T cell receptor beta chains drawn from one sample of a study of blood T cell repertoires in COVID-19. Only in-frame clones appear in the TCRdb table, and some are missing; sequencing was by immunoSEQ multiplex PCR. The sample lists hundreds of thousands of clones, 89% occurring once. Sequencing input: PBMCs or T cells enriched from blood (not recorded which). The receptors originated from a woman in her 40s who had recovered from COVID-19. Each CDR3 is given with its conserved first and last residue. D genes are given only for firm matches. The size of a clone is reported for some rows only, either as once, few or many, or as a class for expanded clones.

CDR3 DNA	CDR3 protein	clone size	CDR3 length	J gene	D gene	V gene
TGTGCCAGCAGTTTCACCGGACAGGGCGGGGATCAGCCCCAGCATTTT	CASSFTGQGGDQPQHF	-	16	TRBJ1-5	TRBD1	TRBV28
TGTGCCAGCAGCTTAGGCGGGCTGAACACTGAAGCTTTCTTT	CASSLGGLNTEAFF	-	14	TRBJ1-1	-	TRBV11-3
TGTGCCTGGAACCGACAGGGGAGGAATTCACCCCTCCACTTT	CAWNRQGRNSPLHF	-	14	TRBJ1-6	TRBD1	TRBV30
TGTGCCAGCAGCAAACAACAGGGGGCTAATGAAAAACTGTTTTTT	CASSKQQGANEKLFF	-	15	TRBJ1-4	TRBD1	TRBV9
TGTGCCAGCAGCCCTATGACAGGTCCCTACGAGCAGTACTTC	CASSPMTGPYEQYF	-	14	TRBJ2-7	-	TRBV25-1
TGTGCCACCAGTGACTCGACAGGGTGGCGGCACGAGCAGTACTTC	CATSDSTGWRHEQYF	-	15	TRBJ2-7	TRBD1	TRBV24-1
TGCAGTGCTAGTGGGACAGGCATGAATCAGCCCCAGCATTTT	CSASGTGMNQPQHF	-	14	TRBJ1-5	TRBD1	TRBV20-1
TGTGCCAGCAGCCAAGGGGGGGAGGATTCACCCCTCCACTTT	CASSQGGEDSPLHF	-	14	TRBJ1-6	-	TRBV3-1/TRBV3-2
TGTGCCAGCAGCCTAGGAGGGGTGAACACTGAAGCTTTCTTT	CASSLGGVNTEAFF	-	14	TRBJ1-1	-	TRBV6-5
TGTGCCAGCAGCTTGGACAGGGGGAGAGAAAAACTGTTTTTT	CASSLDRGREKLFF	-	14	TRBJ1-4	TRBD1	TRBV7-2
TGTGCTAGTGGGGCCGGGGGATTATCGGAGACCCAGTACTTC	CASGAGGLSETQYF	-	14	TRBJ2-5	-	TRBV12-5
TGTGCCAGCAGCTTAGCCGCGGGACCAAATTCACCCCTCCACTTT	CASSLAAGPNSPLHF	-	15	TRBJ1-6	-	TRBV7-9
TGCGCCAGCAGCTTTGACGACAGGGGGTACGATGGCTACACCTTC	CASSFDDRGYDGYTF	-	15	TRBJ1-2	TRBD1	TRBV5-1
TGTGCCAGCAGCGAAAGGGGTACGCAGTATTTT	CASSERGTQYF	once	11	TRBJ2-3	-	TRBV9
TGTGCCAGCACCGTGACAGAGAACCACGAGCAGTACTTC	CASTVTENHEQYF	-	13	TRBJ2-7	-	TRBV6-6
TGTGCCAGCAGTTTATTGGAGGGGATTGGAAACACCATATATTTT	CASSLLEGIGNTIYF	-	15	TRBJ1-3	-	TRBV28
TGTGCCAGCAGCTCCGACACGAACACTGAAGCTTTCTTT	CASSSDTNTEAFF	few	13	TRBJ1-1	-	TRBV7-3
TGTGCCAGCAGCGCAAGCAGCGGGGGCGGGCAAGAGACCCAGTACTTC	CASSASSGGGQETQYF	-	16	TRBJ2-5	TRBD2	TRBV9
TGTGCCAGCAGCTTCTGGGACTATAAGAATTCACCCCTCCACTTT	CASSFWDYKNSPLHF	-	15	TRBJ1-6	-	TRBV3-1/TRBV3-2
TGTGCCAGCAGTTTATTTGGCGGCAGGGGGCCGAGTAATTCACCCCTCCACTTT	CASSLFGGRGPSNSPLHF	-	18	TRBJ1-6	TRBD1	TRBV28
TGCGCCAGCAGCCAAGGGCCAAACTCTGGGGCCAACGTCCTGACTTTC	CASSQGPNSGANVLTF	-	16	TRBJ2-6	-	TRBV4-3
TGTGCCGTACTGAGCTCCTATAATTCACCCCTCCACTTT	CAVLSSYNSPLHF	-	13	TRBJ1-6	-	TRBV7-2
TGCGCCAGCAGCCTGTGGGACAGGGGTAATGAGCAGTTCTTC	CASSLWDRGNEQFF	-	14	TRBJ2-1	TRBD1	TRBV5-1
TGTGCCAGCTCACCCACACCGAACACCGGGGAGCTGTTTTTT	CASSPTPNTGELFF	-	14	TRBJ2-2	-	TRBV18
TGTGCCAGCTCTCATACAACAGGGGACGCTGAAGCTTTCTTT	CASSHTTGDAEAFF	-	14	TRBJ1-1	TRBD1	TRBV18
TGTGCCAGCAGCTTAGACGGGGATAGGACTGAAGCTTTCTTT	CASSLDGDRTEAFF	-	14	TRBJ1-1	-	TRBV7-2
TGTGCCAGCAGCAGCCTGGACAGGGGCGAGCAGTACTTC	CASSSLDRGEQYF	few	13	TRBJ2-7	TRBD1	TRBV9
TGTGCCAGCAGACGGGACAGGGGGCAAGGCTACACCTTC	CASRRDRGQGYTF	few	13	TRBJ1-2	TRBD1	TRBV2
TGTGCCAGCAGGGGGACAGGGGGCATTTTTACCATATATTTT	CASRGTGGIFTIYF	-	14	TRBJ1-3	TRBD1	TRBV25-1
TGTGCCAGCACCTTGGCGTTTTTGTCGGGTGGCGAGCAGTACTTC	CASTLAFLSGGEQYF	-	15	TRBJ2-7	-	TRBV5-8
TGTGCCAGCTCCCCTCCGGGGGGCCCAGATACGCAGTATTTT	CASSPPGGPDTQYF	-	14	TRBJ2-3	-	TRBV18
TGTGCCAGCAGTTCCCCGAGGGGGGAGCTGTTTTTT	CASSSPRGELFF	-	12	TRBJ2-2	-	TRBV27
TGTGCCAGTAGTATGGCCAGGGGGCCCTACGAGCAGTACTTC	CASSMARGPYEQYF	-	14	TRBJ2-7	TRBD1	TRBV19
TGTGCCAGCACCCAGGGGAACACTGAAGCTTTCTTT	CASTQGNTEAFF	once	12	TRBJ1-1	-	TRBV12-3/TRBV12-4
TGCAGCGTTGGGCAGGGGTACAATGAGCAGTTCTTC	CSVGQGYNEQFF	once	12	TRBJ2-1	-	TRBV29-1
TGTGCCAGCAGCAACGGACAGGTTAGGGGCTACACCTTC	CASSNGQVRGYTF	few	13	TRBJ1-2	TRBD1	TRBV6-2/TRBV6-3
TGCGCCAGCAGCTTCTTGAGACAGGGGTCGAGGACTGAAGCTTTCTTT	CASSFLRQGSRTEAFF	-	16	TRBJ1-1	TRBD1	TRBV5-1
TGTGCCAGCTCACCCTCGGGCGGGAGCTCCTACAATGAGCAGTTCTTC	CASSPSGGSSYNEQFF	-	16	TRBJ2-1	TRBD2	TRBV18
TGTGCCAGCAGCTTGACAGGGGGCGGTAATTCACCCCTCCACTTT	CASSLTGGGNSPLHF	-	15	TRBJ1-6	TRBD1	TRBV7-2
TGTGCCAGCAGCTCGGGACTAGCCTACACCGGGGAGCTGTTTTTT	CASSSGLAYTGELFF	-	15	TRBJ2-2	TRBD2	TRBV7-3
TGTGCCAGCAGTCAGGGGGCGCGGGGCTACACCTTC	CASSQGARGYTF	-	12	TRBJ1-2	TRBD1	TRBV28
TGTGCCAGCAGTTTATCTACGTACAGGGGAGATCAGCCCCAGCATTTT	CASSLSTYRGDQPQHF	-	16	TRBJ1-5	TRBD1	TRBV27
TGTGCCATCAGTGAGATAGGGGAGGACACTGAAGCTTTCTTT	CAISEIGEDTEAFF	-	14	TRBJ1-1	-	TRBV10-3
TGTGCCAGCAGTCCCTCCGGGAACACTGAAGCTTTCTTT	CASSPSGNTEAFF	-	13	TRBJ1-1	-	TRBV27
TGCAGCGTTGAGGTCTTGGCCAATACGCAGTATTTT	CSVEVLANTQYF	-	12	TRBJ2-3	-	TRBV29-1
TGTGCCAGCAGTTCGGCCCCGGGTCTAGATACGCAGTATTTT	CASSSAPGLDTQYF	-	14	TRBJ2-3	-	TRBV27
TGTGCCAGCAGCTTAGGTAGGACAGCCTACAATGAGCAGTTCTTC	CASSLGRTAYNEQFF	-	15	TRBJ2-1	-	TRBV7-2
TGTGCCAGCAGCCGGGGGACAGGGGGATGGACTGAAGCTTTCTTT	CASSRGTGGWTEAFF	-	15	TRBJ1-1	TRBD1	TRBV14
TGCAGCGTTGCCTCAGGGGGAATCGAAAAACTGTTTTTT	CSVASGGIEKLFF	-	13	TRBJ1-4	TRBD1	TRBV29-1
TGCAGCGTCTCTGGCGGGGGGTGGGAGACCCAGTACTTC	CSVSGGGWETQYF	-	13	TRBJ2-5	TRBD2	TRBV29-1
TGTGCCGAGGGGGAGATGACTGAAGCTTTCTTT	CAEGEMTEAFF	-	11	TRBJ1-1	-	TRBV2
TGTGCCAGTAGTATAGATCTGCGGACAAATCCACCCCTCCACTTT	CASSIDLRTNPPLHF	-	15	TRBJ1-6	-	TRBV19
TGTGCCAGCTCACCACTAGCGGGAGTTGGCTATTTT	CASSPLAGVGYF	-	12	TRBJ2-3	TRBD2	TRBV18